This T cell receptor beta chain was profiled in a study of T cells in Graves' hyperthyroidism and ophthalmopathy (dated by TCRdb to between 2017 and 2020). General notes on the study: Peripheral blood was sampled at the time of initial diagnosis, prior to any treatment. A discovery cohort of roughly 100 patients, 43 with Graves' ophthalmopathy and about 58 with stable Graves' hyperthyroidism, was used to find distinguishing TCR V-J signatures. An independent validation cohort of under 20 hyperthyroidism patients and 17 patients who later progressed to ophthalmopathy tested prospective prediction of ophthalmopathy. The approximately 98 discovery patients were randomly divided into training and test sets at a 7:3 ratio. Thyroid tissue and blood T-cell repertoires from roughly six Graves' hyperthyroidism patients were also compared in the study. After blood sampling, hyperthyroidism patients were treated with methimazole at a starting dose of 30 mg daily, and ophthalmopathy patients were treated with high-dose intravenous methylprednisolone. The paper describes TCR Vbeta CDR3 sequencing of 135 peripheral blood samples, made up of about 40 ophthalmopathy patients, 70 to 75 hyperthyroidism patients and roughly 17 progressor patients. What the authors observed across the whole study: Blood samples also contained most of the expanded thyroid clonotypes (frequency above 0.001), which suggests that blood repertoires may reflect thyroid immune responses. During validation, the model predicted progression to ophthalmopathy a median of roughly six months ahead of onset, with approximately 71% sensitivity and 72% to 80% specificity. A 13 V-J signature model separated ophthalmopathy from stable hyperthyroidism, with around 90% sensitivity and 81.08% specificity in cross-validation and 80%/75% in testing. Sample size was not statistically predetermined, and investigators were not blinded to group allocation.

Stable Graves' hyperthyroidism was defined as the absence of progression to ophthalmopathy over 18 months of follow-up. Hyperthyroidism patients were newly diagnosed, with disease duration under 2 months, and aged 18 to 65 years. Exclusion was applied to patients with uncontrolled infections, other autoimmune diseases, pregnancy or lactation. Clinical symptoms, serum thyroxine and TRAb, thyroid ultrasound, and orbital computed tomography formed the basis for the diagnoses. PBMCs were isolated from about 10 ml of fresh peripheral blood by Ficoll-Paque density gradient centrifugation. Trizol reagent was used to extract total RNA, and RNA quality was then checked on an Agilent 2100 Bioanalyzer. The TCR beta CDR3 regions were amplified from the RNA transcripts. A first-round RT-PCR of the TCR CDR3 used the HTBI primer set with the Qiagen OneStep RT-PCR kit. Libraries were constructed in a second round of multiplex PCR, after which size selection and purification were carried out. The libraries were sequenced on an Illumina HiSeq2000 using paired-end 100 bp reads. Per the authors' processing: Raw data were processed with SOAPnuke, discarding reads with adapters, uncalled bases, mean Phred below 15, or no exact constant-primer or identifier match. High-quality paired reads were merged using COPE v1.2.5, and each unique nucleotide sequence was defined as a clonotype. MiTCR v1.1 was used to align the clonotypes against IMGT TRBV, TRBD and TRBJ reference segments. Analysis was restricted to V-J combinations with a frequency above 0.0001, which covered about 99% of repertoires. A TCS score was defined as the ratio between F50 (clonal expansion) and ExV (chaos), using BLOSUM62-based TCRdist between CDR3 peptides within each V-J. Welch's t-statistics and random forest reduced roughly 530 V-J features to 13, which were used in a naive Bayes classifier (R e1071). TCRdb reanalyzed the raw reads on its own, using fastp at Q25 for trimming and MiXCR for clone calling, and kept in-frame beta chains. All rows with the same CDR3 protein become a single entry with the most common DNA and genes. What appears here as the V and J calls and clone size reflects TCRdb's work, not the paper's. The sample data list 700,000 or so distinct CDR3 sequences, and about a sixth of these were observed just once. Around 7.7% of the sample is held by the ten biggest clonotypes.

This clonotype showed up many times. Its antigen has not been determined. Base qualities are not recorded, but no much larger clone differs from it by a single base. The CDR3 runs 16 amino acids, cysteine and phenylalanine included. Kept here is only the CDR3 DNA, which spans 48 bases and is read in frame from base 1. The germline V gene gives CDR1 as MDHEN and CDR2 as SYDVKM. Cut back by 2 bases and 3 bases, the V and J ends lie 14 bases apart. Sequenced sample: blood. The chain is assembled from TRBV28 and TRBJ2-1; too little of a D gene remains to name it. This TCR came from a man between 18 and 35 years old with Graves' hyperthyroidism. Here is the DNA: TGTGCCAGCAGTTTAACCGGGTTTAGCAGCTACAATGAGCAGTTCTTC. Its translation is CASSLTGFSSYNEQFF.